These 20 T cell receptor beta chains came from one sample sequenced in a study of molecular identifiers for immune sequencing clone quantification. TCRdb re-called the PCR reads with MiXCR, one entry per CDR3 protein. The table lists some 91,000 distinct CDR3 sequences, 20% to 25% of them singletons. The material sequenced was naive CD8+ T cells from blood, with Jurkat cell RNA spiked in. The subset: FACS-sorted CD8+CD4-CCR7+CD45RA+ naive T cells. Source of these receptors: a human donor in good health. Some libraries in this study had Jurkat cell RNA spiked in.

This clonotype was observed once. Given a much more abundant clone one base away, this may be a read error. The chain combines TRBV15 with TRBJ1-4; D ambiguous. The CDR3 is 15 amino acids. CDR1 is LNHNV, CDR2 YYDKDF, per germline (reference sequence). The CDR3 loop reads CASSGTGTTNEKLFF. The CDR3 region has the DNA TGTGCCTCCAGCGGTACCGGGACAACTAATGAAAAACTGTTTTTT.

This clonotype was recorded at least ten times. The V call is TRBV2, the J call TRBJ2-3; 9 nucleotides line up with TRBD1. After removal of 8 bases from V and 3 bases from J, the junction contained 3 bases not matched to a gene. From germline, CDR1 is SNHLY and CDR2 FYNNEI. The CDR3 sequence is 13 residues long. CDR3 residues: CASPGTGTDTQYF. Here the CDR3 DNA reads TGTGCCAGCCCGGGGACAGGGACAGATACGCAGTATTTT.

Many counts were recorded for this clonotype. The chain joins TRBV4-1 to TRBJ1-5; D gene uncertain. The V end lost 3 bases, the J end lost 6 bases, and 12 bases lay between the germline ends. CDR1 and CDR2 (germline): MGHRA, YSYEKL. CDR3 length: 14 amino acids. This CDR3 is CASSHEGRGQPQHF. The CDR3 nucleotides read TGCGCCAGCAGCCATGAGGGTCGGGGTCAGCCCCAGCATTTT.

At least ten counts were recorded for this clonotype. The gene calls are TRBV7-9 and TRBJ2-7, with 10 bases lining up with TRBD1. V lost 4 bases and J lost 3; bases outside the gene matches: 3. CDR1 and CDR2 (germline): SEHNR, FQNEAQ (reference sequence). The CDR3 has 14 residues. The CDR3 is CASSSTGGFYEQYF. CDR3 DNA sequence: TGTGCCAGCAGCTCGACAGGGGGCTTCTACGAGCAGTACTTC.

This clonotype has at least ten counts. CDR3 sequence reads: CASSYSYGEQFF. CDR3 sequence (DNA): TGTGCCAGCAGTTACTCCTACGGGGAGCAGTTCTTC. This chain links TRBV6-2 or TRBV6-3 with TRBJ2-1; D remains ambiguous. This CDR3 is built from 12 residues. Germline V gives CDR1 MNHEY, CDR2 SVGEGT. V lost 0 bases to trimming and J lost 10 bases, with 7 bases between them.

This clonotype has at least ten counts. The rearrangement uses TRBV19 and TRBJ2-7, with 8 positions matching TRBD1. CDR1 is LNHDA, CDR2 SQIVND, per germline (reference sequence). The J segment lost 2 bases and the V segment lost 5 bases, leaving 8 bases of the junction unmatched. This CDR3 spans 15 amino acids. The CDR3 bases are TGTGCCAGTAGTCCCTCGACAGGGGACACCTACGAGCAGTACTTC. Its translation is CASSPSTGDTYEQYF.

This clonotype was found many times. J is TRBJ1-5 and V is TRBV19, with no clear D. Germline V gene data show CDR1 as LNHDA and CDR2 as SQIVND (reference sequence). The CDR3 runs to 15 residues. The V gene lost 3 bases and the J gene lost 2 bases, with 11 bases spanning the gap. The CDR3 nucleotides are TGTGCCAGTAGTATCTCGCGGCGGGGCAATCAGCCCCAGCATTTT. It codes for CASSISRRGNQPQHF.

This chain links TRBV12-3 or TRBV12-4 with TRBJ2-2; 11 bases agree with TRBD2. The J segment lost 4 bases and the V segment lost 6 bases, leaving 10 bases of the junction unmatched. This CDR3 spans 17 amino acids. The CDR3 DNA follows: TGTGCCAGCAGCCAGGGGGGACTAGCGGAGATCACCGGGGAGCTGTTTTTT. Translating gives CASSQGGLAEITGELFF.

Comment on this clonotype: A much larger clone differs from this one at a single base, so this may be a read error. CDR3 loop: CAWNRQGAREQVF. The DNA for the CDR3 is TGTGCCTGGAACCGACAGGGGGCGAGGGAGCAGGTCTTC. This chain connects TRBV30 to TRBJ2-1, with TRBD1 identical over 10 bases. Germline V gene sequence: CDR1 GTSNPN, CDR2 SVGIG (reference sequence). CDR3 length: 13 amino acids.

This clonotype was seen only a few times. This may arise from a read error, as a much more abundant clone is one base away. This chain joins TRBV28 and TRBJ1-1, with D possibly matching TRBD1 (6 bases). The ends were cut back, 9 bases at V and 6 bases at J, with 11 bases in the middle. Germline V CDR1 and CDR2: MDHEN, SYDVKM. The CDR3 spans 11 residues. The CDR3 nucleotides are TGTGCCAGTGGGGGGGGCGCTGAAGCTTTCTTT. It translates to CASGGGAEAFF.

The sample holds a few counts of this clonotype. The chain combines TRBV2 with TRBJ1-2, with D possibly TRBD1 on 5 matching bases. Per the germline V gene, CDR1 is SNHLY and CDR2 is FYNNEI. Deletions cut 5 bases from V and 8 bases from J, with 18 bases between. The length of the CDR3 is 14 residues. CDR3 protein: CASSLQDTDEGYTF. The CDR3 nucleotides are TGTGCCAGCAGTCTACAGGACACTGACGAAGGCTACACCTTC.

Many counts were recorded for this clonotype. The rearrangement joins TRBV29-1 to TRBJ2-1; TRBD2 aligns across 10 bases. The CDR3 is 15 residues long. V shed 2 bases and J 0 bases; nucleotides not matched to a gene: 1. Germline V gives CDR1 SQVTM, CDR2 ANQGSEA. The CDR3 sequence is CSVESGRASYNEQFF. In DNA, the CDR3 is TGCAGCGTTGAAAGCGGGAGGGCCTCCTACAATGAGCAGTTCTTC.

As to this clonotype: Relative to the germline gene, one junction end is altered; a read error may explain this. J is TRBJ2-7 and V is TRBV6-2 or TRBV6-3, with D perhaps matching TRBD1 or TRBD2 (5 bases each). The CDR3 covers 15 residues. Looked up from germline, CDR1 is MNHEY and CDR2 is SVGEGT. The CDR3 protein is CASSYLWDPTYAQYF. CDR3 sequence (DNA): TGTGCCAGCAGTTACCTATGGGACCCCACCTACGCGCAGTACTTC.

Concerning this clonotype itself: A much larger clone differs by one base, so this may be a read error. The V and J genes are TRBV12-3 or TRBV12-4 and TRBJ2-7; D may be TRBD1 (5 bases). Trimming stripped 1 base from V and 12 bases from J, with 22 bases between. This CDR3 contains 15 residues. The CDR3 DNA is TGTGCCAGCAGTTTAGATGGGCTACAGGCCTCTGATCCGTACTTC. This codes for CASSLDGLQASDPYF.

Comment on this clonotype: A read error may be the cause here, since a much bigger clone is one base away. V and J are TRBV18 and TRBJ1-4, with a tentative D call TRBD1 (5 bases). The germline gives CDR1 KGHSH, CDR2 LQKENI. The CDR3 is made up of 12 amino acids. This chain's CDR3 is CASPPREGLLFF. The CDR3 DNA follows: TGTGCCAGCCCACCACGAGAGGGGCTTCTGTTTTTT. Based on the CDR3 plus reference TRBV18 and TRBJ1-4, the full variable domain is NAGVMQNPRHLVRRRGQEARLRCSPMKGHSHVYWYRQLPEEGLKFMVYLQKENIIDESGMPKERFSAEFPKEGPSILRIQQVVRGDSAAYFCASPPREGLLFFGSGTQLSVL.

On this clonotype itself: An end of the junction does not agree with germline; a read error may underlie this. The gene calls are TRBV11-2 and TRBJ2-5, with 9 bases matching TRBD2. Germline CDR1 reads SGHAT; CDR2 reads FQNNGV. This CDR3 is 16 amino acids long. The chain's CDR3 is CASSTGTSPSQATQYF. In nucleotides, the CDR3 is TGTGCCAGCAGCACCGGGACTAGCCCCTCCCAAGCGACCCAGTACTTC. The full variable domain, completed using reference TRBV11-2 and TRBJ2-5, is EAGVAQSPRYKIIEKRQSVAFWCNPISGHATLYWYQQILGQGPKLLIQFQNNGVVDDSQLPKDRFSAERLKGVDSTLKIQPAKLEDSAVYLCASSTGTSPSQATQYFGPGTRLLVL.

Ten or more counts support this clonotype. J is TRBJ2-5 and V is TRBV6-5; TRBD2 agrees at 12 bases. Germline trimming cut 4 bases from V and 5 bases from J; bases unmatched to any gene: 8. Germline assignment: CDR1 MNHEY and CDR2 SVGAGI. The CDR3 runs to 16 residues. The CDR3 sequence: CASSSLAGGPRETQYF. The CDR3 nucleotides are TGTGCCAGCAGTTCTCTAGCGGGGGGGCCGCGGGAGACCCAGTACTTC.

This clonotype was picked up a small number of times. The CDR3 ends on some other residue instead of the conserved phenylalanine or tryptophan, so this is likely a read error. The CDR3 loop reads CASSQGTGPNTEAFL. The CDR3 DNA follows: TGCGCCAGCAGCCAAGGCACGGGACCGAACACTGAAGCTTTCCTT. This chain uses TRBV4-3 with TRBJ1-1, with D maybe TRBD1 (5 bases). The length of the CDR3 is 15 residues. Per germline, CDR1 LGHNA and CDR2 YSLEER. V dropped 1 base and J dropped 1 base, with 10 bases sitting between them.

As to this clonotype: A read error is possible here, since a much larger clone lies one base away. The chain carries TRBV4-1 and TRBJ1-4; 10 nucleotides align to TRBD1. CDR1 is MGHRA, CDR2 YSYEKL, per germline. This CDR3 region has 15 residues. This CDR3 is CASSGGGQGNEKQFF. CDR3 coding DNA: TGCGCCAGCAGCGGAGGGGGACAGGGGAATGAAAAACAGTTTTTT.

As DNA, the CDR3 is TGTGCCAGTAGTCTCGGAGGGGGGGCCCACGAGCAGTACTTC. This codes for CASSLGGGAHEQYF. This rearrangement joins TRBV19 to TRBJ2-7, with D tentatively TRBD2 (7 bases). Germline V gives CDR1 LNHDA, CDR2 SQIVND (reference sequence). V dropped 5 bases and J dropped 5 bases, with 16 bases sitting between them. The CDR3 contains 14 residues.